Given below is one TCR beta chain in context. Its antigen remains unknown. These data are taken from a study of Ad26.COV2.S vaccination and SARS-CoV-2 variants. Germline lookup yields CDR1 MDHEN and CDR2 SYDVKM. The CDR3 contains 15 residues. The V and J ends lost 1 base and 4 bases, in that order; junction bases with no gene match: 7. The treatment is: some 20 received Ad26.COV2.S at low or high dose, single or two shots; about five received placebo; per-sample allocation not given. Sampling occurred on day 63 after the first vaccine or placebo injection. A Boston donor was an adult aged 18-55 years. Profiled with immunoSEQ multiplex PCR; TCRdb holds only in-frame clones, not every one. Seen here are about 480,000 clones, around 88% observed once, and the top ten hold around 13%. Regarding the study as a whole: Recipients of vaccine and of placebo showed similar breadth of their non-spike TCR repertoires. Participants in the vaccine arm had higher spike-specific TCR breadth; placebo recipients had lower. Spike-specific CD8+ and CD4+ T cell responses reportedly showed substantial breadth after vaccination.

V is TRBV28 and J is TRBJ2-7, with TRBD2 identical over 7 bases. The sequence was collected from a person between 18 and 60 years old who received the Ad26.COV2.S COVID-19 vaccine or a placebo. The sample in question was peripheral blood, obtained in a trial of Ad26.COV2.S vaccine versus placebo. The CDR3 reads CASSLSGGTPYEQYF. The CDR3 nucleotides read TGTGCCAGCAGTTTATCCGGGGGGACCCCTTACGAGCAGTACTTC.